This record looks at one T cell receptor (beta chain) sequence and its context. The V gene's germline CDR1 is GTSNPN and CDR2 SVGIG (reference sequence). The CDR3 length is 12 residues. Losses at the gene ends were 7 bases for V and 5 bases for J; bases not matched to a gene: 5. Measured with immunoSEQ multiplex PCR; TCRdb has only the in-frame clones, and not every one. The sample consists of about 1 million clones, more than 65% of them appearing once. Participating donors were healthy, HIV-negative adults free of recent acute infections or vaccinations. This entry comes from a study of shared clonotypes between healthy human individuals.

This sequence originates from a man aged 18 to 30 in good health. The rearrangement links TRBV30 to TRBJ1-1, with TRBD1 identical over 9 bases. Specimen: memory CD4+ T cells sorted from blood. Subset here: CD45RA-negative fraction. The CDR3 nucleotides are TGTGCCTCCTACAGGGGGCCTACTGAAGCTTTCTTT. Amino acid sequence: CASYRGPTEAFF.